This T cell receptor beta chain was recorded in a study of post-analysis software for immune sequencing data (dated by TCRdb to between 2014 and 2017). In terms of the full investigation: Recorded disease courses included relapsing-remitting, secondary progressive and progressive-relapsing multiple sclerosis, with some patients lacking subtype annotation. The multiple sclerosis patient repertoires were compared with 11 previously published healthy control repertoires from donors aged about 6 to 26 years. A subset of samples was prepared in parallel using single-end sample barcoding, then pooled and co-amplified after Illumina adapter ligation.

To demonstrate the VDJtools post-analysis software, the study profiled TCR beta repertoires from the peripheral blood of some 13 young patients with multiple sclerosis. The multiple sclerosis patients were children and adolescents ranging in age from 6 to 15 years. Libraries were built with PCR. For sequencing, an Illumina HiSeq 2500 was employed. To reduce PCR and sequencing biases, unique molecular identifiers were built into the TCR beta cDNA libraries. Some 500,000 cDNA molecules were obtained for every 1 to 10 million input T cells, so each molecule roughly corresponded to one T cell. Patient libraries were prepared and sequenced with the same protocol used for the earlier healthy control dataset. Samples belonging to the same batch were prepared together, multiplexed and sequenced on a shared HiSeq lane. The original pipeline was this. Raw barcoded reads were processed with MIGEC, discarding single-read molecular identifier groups before consensus assembly and CDR3 extraction. Clonotype tables were post-analysed with VDJtools, normalizing diversity by down-sampling all datasets to the smallest sample size. Repertoire overlap clustering matched CDR3 amino acid but not nucleotide sequences to correct batch-related cross-sample contamination. Clones were called with MiXCR by TCRdb after fastp trimmed the public reads at Q25, and only in-frame beta chains were retained. Entries are consolidated by CDR3 protein sequence, retaining the most common genes and DNA. TCRdb's processing, not the authors' own work, is the source of the V and J calls. The table for this sample lists roughly 800,000 distinct CDR3 sequences; 25% to 30% of them were counted only once. Around 0.56% of the sample belongs to the ten largest clones.

The CDR3 has 16 amino acids, counting the end cysteine and phenylalanine. Only the CDR3 DNA is retained, 48 bases long and in frame from the first base. CDR1 MDHEN and CDR2 SYDVKM are derived from the germline V gene. Points the paper makes about the study in general: Strong co-clustering of samples prepared in the same batch was shown by direct clustering with F measure, prompting a batch-effect correction. The control group was slightly older than the multiple sclerosis patient group. Significantly higher frequencies in patients than in controls were found for five or six TRBV segments, including TRBV5-6, TRBV5-1 and TRBV20-1. Normalized Chao1 diversity was significantly lower in multiple sclerosis patients than controls, suggesting substantial peripheral T-cell clonal expansion.

Note on this clonotype: Its antigen is still unknown. No clone much larger than this one lies a single base away; base qualities are absent.

The chain couples TRBV28 to TRBJ2-1; 10 of the junction bases match TRBD2. The J call may not be correct, given that the DNA end is closer to TRBJ2-7. The sequence was collected from a girl between 10 and 17 years old with multiple sclerosis. Material for sequencing was blood. The nucleotide sequence is given as TGTGCCAGCAGGCTAGCTAGCGGGAGCTCCTACAATGAGCAGTACTTC. This gives the protein CASRLASGSSYNEQYF.